This TCR beta chain was identified in a study of T cell changes during pregnancy in multiple sclerosis. The ends lost 8 bases at V and 8 bases at J; junction bases unmatched: 10. This CDR3 comprises 14 residues. Germline CDR1 reads MNHEY; CDR2 reads SMNVEV (reference sequence). The protocol was immunoSEQ multiplex PCR, while the TCRdb copy is restricted to in-frame clones and leaves out a portion. This table holds 100,000 or so clones, 80% to 95% found once. The chain has TRBV27 and TRBJ1-4; TRBD1 aligns across 8 bases. This clonotype was obtained from a female donor with multiple sclerosis, enrolled in a pregnancy study. The material was peripheral blood, obtained in the second trimester of pregnancy. CDR3 protein: CASRTGQGVEKLFF. The DNA of the CDR3 is TGTGCCAGCCGCACCGGACAGGGAGTGGAAAAACTGTTTTTT.